This T cell receptor beta chain was captured by sequencing in a study of beta chain features in type 1 diabetes. Study-level findings and limits: There were fewer insertions and more deletions at the VDJ junctions of type 1 diabetes patients. A closer apparent resemblance between naive, central memory and Treg TCRB repertoires was seen in patients than in healthy donors.

This clone was counted a few times. What it binds is unknown. All of the isolated RNA was reverse transcribed, so expressed TCRB transcripts were sequenced. Data came from immunoSEQ multiplex PCR; TCRdb stores just in-frame clones and leaves some out. Of 330,000 or so clones listed, about 18% are singletons. The germline V gene encodes CDR1 SEHNR and CDR2 FQNEAQ (reference sequence). The CDR3 is made up of 17 amino acids. Losses at the gene ends were 4 bases for V and 4 bases for J; bases not matched to a gene: 11. Sequenced material: naive CD4+ T cells from blood. The sequence was collected from a woman aged 18 to 35 in good health. The rearrangement joins TRBV7-9 to TRBJ2-1, with 9 positions matching TRBD1. The CDR3 bases are TGTGCCAGCAGCTCACCAACCCGAGGACAGGGGTACAATGAGCAGTTCTTC. Protein product: CASSSPTRGQGYNEQFF. Full variable domain (missing parts from reference TRBV7-9 and TRBJ2-1): DTGVSQNPRHKITKRGQNVTFRCDPISEHNRLYWYRQTLGQGPEFLTYFQNEAQLEKSRLLSDRFSAERPKGSFSTLEIQRTEQGDSAMYLCASSSPTRGQGYNEQFFGPGTRLTVL.